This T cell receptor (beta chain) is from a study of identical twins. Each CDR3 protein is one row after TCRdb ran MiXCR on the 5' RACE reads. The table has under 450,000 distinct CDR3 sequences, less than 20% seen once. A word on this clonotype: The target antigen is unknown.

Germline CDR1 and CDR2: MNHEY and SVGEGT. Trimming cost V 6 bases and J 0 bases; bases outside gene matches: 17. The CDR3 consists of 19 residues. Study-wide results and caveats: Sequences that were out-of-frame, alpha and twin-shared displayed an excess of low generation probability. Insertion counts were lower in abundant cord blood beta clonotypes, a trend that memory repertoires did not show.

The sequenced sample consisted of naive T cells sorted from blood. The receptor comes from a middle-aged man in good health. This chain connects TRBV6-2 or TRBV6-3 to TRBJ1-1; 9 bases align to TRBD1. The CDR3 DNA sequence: TGTGCCAGCAGCCCCTCCGTGGGACGGACAGGGGACATGAACACTGAAGCTTTCTTT. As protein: CASSPSVGRTGDMNTEAFF.